The rows below give T cell receptor beta chains drawn from one sample of a study of shared clonotypes between healthy human individuals. Profiled with immunoSEQ multiplex PCR; TCRdb holds only in-frame clones, not every one. The repertoire holds about 770,000 clones, with just under 75% as singletons. Sequencing input: memory CD4+ T cells sorted from blood. The receptors originated from a woman between 25 and 40 years old in good health. The CDR3 runs from the conserved cysteine through the conserved F or W. The D gene is left open where the match is weak. Only part of the rows carry a size: once, few, many, or a class if the clone is expanded.

size,D,V,J,CDR3,DNA
NA,TRBD1,TRBV4-1,TRBJ2-5,CASSQWDRWETQYF,TGCGCCAGCAGCCAATGGGACAGGTGGGAGACCCAGTACTTC
few,NA,TRBV12-5,TRBJ1-2,CASGLETPDLEVGYTF,TGTGCTAGTGGTTTAGAAACCCCGGACCTCGAGGTGGGCTACACCTTC
few,NA,TRBV27,TRBJ1-5,CASSSKGDQPQHF,TGTGCCAGCAGTTCCAAGGGGGATCAGCCCCAGCATTTT
few,NA,TRBV2,TRBJ1-5,CASSEARAYQPQHF,TGTGCCAGCAGTGAAGCGCGGGCCTATCAGCCCCAGCATTTT
NA,NA,TRBV5-4,TRBJ2-2,CASSLRGQSGELFF,TGTGCCAGCAGCTTGCGAGGACAGTCCGGGGAGCTGTTTTTT
NA,NA,TRBV18,TRBJ2-7,CASSTIRGKSPLVEQYF,TGTGCCAGCTCTACAATCAGAGGGAAATCCCCCCTGGTCGAGCAGTACTTC
many,TRBD2,TRBV7-9,TRBJ2-1,CASTYLGLAETYNEQFF,TGTGCCAGCACCTATCTCGGACTAGCTGAAACCTACAATGAGCAGTTCTTC
few,NA,TRBV11-3,TRBJ2-2,CASSQGTFTGELFF,TGTGCCAGCAGCCAAGGGACTTTTACCGGGGAGCTGTTTTTT
NA,TRBD1,TRBV11-2,TRBJ1-1,CASQSGGSWRTEAFF,TGTGCCAGTCAATCAGGGGGATCATGGCGGACTGAAGCTTTCTTT
NA,NA,TRBV7-9,TRBJ2-5,CASSSRTGSETQYF,TGTGCCAGCAGCTCCAGAACAGGGTCGGAGACCCAGTACTTC
once,NA,TRBV18,TRBJ2-5,CASSSGGSRGPRRETQYF,TGTGCCAGCTCCTCCGGGGGATCGCGGGGGCCGCGACGGGAGACCCAGTACTTC
NA,NA,TRBV11-3,TRBJ1-2,CASSSIGYGYTF,TGTGCCAGCAGCTCCATAGGATATGGCTACACCTTC
NA,NA,TRBV6-5,TRBJ2-3,CATLSPGTDTQYF,TGTGCCACCCTCTCCCCGGGCACAGATACGCAGTATTTT
NA,NA,TRBV25-1,TRBJ1-3,CASSAAPTRGNTIYF,TGTGCCAGCAGCGCAGCGCCCACTCGGGGAAACACCATATATTTT
NA,NA,TRBV11-2,TRBJ2-7,CASSLVSQAQYF,TGTGCCAGCAGCTTAGTAAGTCAAGCGCAGTACTTC
NA,NA,TRBV28,TRBJ2-7,CASSLRDEQYF,TGTGCCAGCAGTTTACGCGACGAGCAGTACTTC
once,NA,TRBV7-2,TRBJ2-7,CASSTTPLRVDEQYF,TGTGCCAGCAGCACGACCCCCCTCAGGGTGGACGAGCAGTACTTC
NA,TRBD1,TRBV2,TRBJ1-1,CASQGQGETEAFF,TGTGCCAGCCAGGGACAGGGGGAAACTGAAGCTTTCTTT
NA,NA,TRBV19,TRBJ2-7,CASSMGDANSYEQYF,TGTGCCAGTAGTATGGGGGACGCGAACTCCTACGAGCAGTACTTC
NA,NA,TRBV5-1,TRBJ2-4,CASMAYGGQAKNIQYF,TGCGCCAGCATGGCGTATGGGGGGCAGGCCAAAAACATTCAGTACTTC
NA,NA,TRBV6-5,TRBJ1-4,CASSAGNNNEKLFF,TGTGCCAGCAGTGCCGGGAACAATAATGAAAAACTGTTTTTT
NA,TRBD2,TRBV7-8,TRBJ2-1,CASRPPGLAYKVEQFF,TGTGCCAGCAGACCTCCGGGACTAGCGTATAAGGTTGAGCAGTTCTTC
NA,TRBD1,TRBV5-4,TRBJ1-1,CASSLDRAAEAFF,TGTGCCAGCAGCTTAGACAGGGCGGCTGAAGCTTTCTTT
NA,TRBD2,TRBV7-2,TRBJ2-1,CASSPTSGSLSYNEQFF,TGTGCCAGCAGTCCGACTAGCGGGAGCCTTTCCTACAATGAGCAGTTCTTC
few,TRBD1,TRBV7-9,TRBJ1-2,CASSLERTGYGYTF,TGTGCCAGCAGCTTAGAGAGGACAGGGTATGGCTACACCTTC
NA,TRBD2,TRBV9,TRBJ2-1,CASSPPLASGRAEQFF,TGTGCCAGCAGCCCCCCCCTGGCTAGCGGGAGGGCTGAGCAGTTCTTC
few,NA,TRBV25-1,TRBJ2-1,CASSESSGATYNEQFF,TGTGCCAGCAGTGAAAGTTCCGGGGCCACCTACAATGAGCAGTTCTTC
NA,TRBD1,TRBV11-2,TRBJ1-1,CASSPRTGTGETEAFF,TGTGCCAGCAGCCCCAGAACCGGGACAGGGGAAACTGAAGCTTTCTTT
NA,NA,TRBV5-4,TRBJ2-7,CASSLNRGQIYEQYF,TGTGCCAGCAGCCTCAACCGGGGCCAAATCTACGAGCAGTACTTC
NA,NA,TRBV6-4,TRBJ2-2,CASSDRYTGELFF,TGTGCCAGCAGTGACCGCTACACCGGGGAGCTGTTTTTT
once,NA,TRBV18,TRBJ1-5,CASSPTVGNQPQHF,TGTGCCAGCTCACCGACAGTAGGTAATCAGCCCCAGCATTTT
NA,NA,TRBV7-2,TRBJ2-1,CASSFLGSYNEQFF,TGTGCCAGCAGCTTTCTAGGTTCCTACAATGAGCAGTTCTTC
NA,TRBD1,TRBV10-3,TRBJ1-4,CAISPETGGNEKLFF,TGTGCCATCAGCCCTGAGACAGGGGGAAATGAAAAACTGTTTTTT
NA,TRBD1,TRBV5-8,TRBJ2-3,CASSWGTGEQNTQYF,TGTGCCAGCAGCTGGGGGACAGGAGAACAGAATACGCAGTATTTT
NA,NA,TRBV7-9,TRBJ1-6,CASSMDSYNSPLHF,TGTGCCAGCAGCATGGACAGCTATAATTCACCCCTCCACTTT
NA,TRBD2,TRBV4-2,TRBJ2-3,CASSTQLAEEGPDTQYF,TGTGCCAGCAGCACCCAACTAGCGGAGGAGGGTCCAGATACGCAGTATTTT
NA,TRBD1,TRBV11-1,TRBJ2-7,CASTWDRGNEQYF,TGTGCCAGCACTTGGGACAGGGGCAACGAGCAGTACTTC
NA,NA,TRBV4-1,TRBJ1-1,CASSQVTNTEAFF,TGCGCCAGCAGCCAAGTGACGAACACTGAAGCTTTCTTT
NA,NA,TRBV10-3,TRBJ2-3,CAISESPSSGTDTQYF,TGTGCCATCAGTGAGTCCCCCTCTAGTGGCACAGATACGCAGTATTTT
NA,NA,TRBV4-1,TRBJ1-1,CASSGSEAFF,TGCGCCAGCTCCGGGTCTGAAGCTTTCTTT
once,NA,TRBV28,TRBJ2-7,CASSSGSTYEQYF,TGTGCCAGCAGTTCAGGCTCAACCTACGAGCAGTACTTC
NA,NA,TRBV7-2,TRBJ2-2,CASSLNGGVNTGELFF,TGTGCCAGCAGCTTAAACGGCGGGGTAAACACCGGGGAGCTGTTTTTT
few,NA,TRBV27,TRBJ2-5,CASSLSRHQETQYF,TGTGCCAGCAGTTTATCCCGTCATCAAGAGACCCAGTACTTC
few,NA,TRBV7-9,TRBJ1-2,CASSTPNYGYTF,TGTGCCAGCTCCACGCCTAACTATGGCTACACCTTC
NA,NA,TRBV7-6,TRBJ1-2,CASSIDGNYGYTF,TGTGCCAGCAGCATTGACGGAAACTATGGCTACACCTTC
NA,TRBD1,TRBV4-2,TRBJ1-1,CASSQEDRAENTEAFF,TGTGCCAGCAGCCAAGAAGACAGGGCGGAAAACACTGAAGCTTTCTTT
NA,TRBD2,TRBV7-8,TRBJ2-1,CASSQGLAEYDEQFF,TGTGCCAGCAGCCAGGGACTAGCGGAATACGATGAGCAGTTCTTC